This paragraph covers one T cell receptor beta chain sequence. Its antigen remains unidentified. This CDR3 is built from 15 residues. The germline V gene has CDR1 SGHAT and CDR2 FQNNGV. With 3 bases removed from V and 7 bases from J, the gap between germline ends came to 18 bases. The entry originates in a study of cytomegalovirus exposure and HLA in healthy donors. Study-level results: Only CMV serostatus was available as immune exposure information. Association of a missense DCLRE1C variant with TCR beta V- and J-gene trimming was reported in a later analysis. One cluster of highly shared sequence variants probably arose as a sequencing artifact.

This PCR relied on a set of 60 Vbeta primers and 13 Jbeta primers. Some clones are missing from TCRdb's copy, which holds only in-frame ones; the method was immunoSEQ multiplex PCR. This sample carries around 94,000 clones, around 80% of them seen once, and the ten largest clones take approximately 4.4%. This sequence joins TRBV11-2 and TRBJ2-5; a possible D gene is TRBD1 (6 bases). This sequence originates from a male donor in good health and CMV-seropositive. Sequences were obtained from PBMCs. The CDR3 DNA reads as TGTGCCAGCAGCTTTGGACCGGACAGCCGGTGGACCCAGTACTTC. It codes for CASSFGPDSRWTQYF.